These 10 T cell receptor beta chains were sequenced from one sample in a study of preoperative IRX-2 immunotherapy in early breast cancer. Regarding treatment: preoperative locoregional IRX-2 cytokine immunotherapy. Measured with immunoSEQ multiplex PCR; TCRdb has only the in-frame clones, and not every one. Counted here are around 3,700 clones, 60% to 80% occurring once; the ten biggest clones make up 9% to 15%. The sample here was tumor tissue, taken after IRX-2 immunotherapy. All receptors derive from a human donor with breast cancer.

The rearrangement joins TRBV5-1 to TRBJ2-7; tentatively, D is TRBD2 (6 bases). Deletions cut 1 base from V and 4 bases from J, with 21 bases between. Germline values: CDR1 SGHRS, CDR2 YFSETQ. The CDR3 has 17 residues. CDR3: CASSLRGRGRIPYEQYF. CDR3 DNA sequence: TGCGCCAGCAGCTTGCGGGGGAGAGGGCGGATACCATACGAGCAGTACTTC.

The chain links TRBV11-3 to TRBJ1-1; 10 bases map to TRBD1. Germline assignment: CDR1 SGHNT and CDR2 YENEEA. V dropped 5 bases and J dropped 1; count of bases not matched to a gene: 7. CDR3 length: 16 amino acids. The CDR3 DNA sequence: TGTGCCAGCAGCAGAGGACAGGGGGGCCCGAACACTGAAGCTTTCTTT. Amino acid sequence: CASSRGQGGPNTEAFF.

This chain uses TRBV28 with TRBJ2-7, with TRBD1 matching over 12 bases. The length of the CDR3 is 14 residues. The trim removed 4 bases at V and 6 bases at J, leaving 4 bases unmatched. Per germline, CDR1 MDHEN and CDR2 SYDVKM. The CDR3 sequence: CASSYGTGGGEQYF. The CDR3 nucleotides are TGTGCCAGCAGTTACGGGACAGGGGGCGGCGAGCAGTACTTC. The variable domain in full, with the rest retrieved from reference TRBV28 and TRBJ2-7, is DVKVTQSSRYLVKRTGEKVFLECVQDMDHENMFWYRQDPGLGLRLIYFSYDVKMKEKGDIPEGYSVSREKKERFSLILESASTNQTSMYLCASSYGTGGGEQYFGPGTRLTVT.

This clone was picked up one time. The CDR3, as DNA: TGTGCCTGGACACTAGCGGGAGGAGGTACGAAGACCCAGTACTTC. Protein product: CAWTLAGGGTKTQYF. The chain combines TRBV30 with TRBJ2-5; 12 bases align to TRBD2. Germline V CDR1 and CDR2: GTSNPN, SVGIG (reference sequence). The V gene end was trimmed by 4 bases and the J gene end by 6 bases; junction bases not matched to a gene: 9. CDR3 length: 15 residues.

The rearrangement links TRBV7-1 to TRBJ1-1; D is uncertain. TRBV7-1 is filed as an ORF, its function uncertain. This CDR3 contains 13 residues. The germline V and J ends were trimmed by 5 bases and 4 bases, with 11 bases remaining between them. CDR3 sequence reads: CASSPGPGTEAFF. In DNA form, the CDR3 reads TGTGCCAGCAGCCCGGGCCCGGGCACTGAAGCTTTCTTT.

This clone was seen more than once but under ten times. The rearrangement joins TRBV18 to TRBJ2-2; D unresolved. V shed 6 bases and J shed 1 base, with 12 bases lying between them. CDR3 length: 15 residues. The V gene's germline CDR1 is KGHSH and CDR2 LQKENI. The CDR3 loop is CASSLDNLNTGELFF. The CDR3 DNA reads TGTGCCAGCTCTCTTGATAACCTGAACACCGGGGAGCTGTTTTTT.

This chain joins TRBV19 and TRBJ1-3; possible D gene TRBD1, 6 bases. Per germline, CDR1 LNHDA and CDR2 SQIVND (reference sequence). This CDR3 comprises 16 residues. V was trimmed by 6 bases and J by 0 bases, leaving 15 bases between them. The CDR3 here is CASRGTDSVSGNTIYF. In DNA, the CDR3 is TGTGCCAGTAGGGGTACGGACAGCGTCTCTGGAAACACCATATATTTT.

Note on this clone: One end of the junction is discordant with germline, which a read error may explain. The V call is TRBV11-3, the J call TRBJ2-7, with 8 positions matching TRBD1. This CDR3 is 15 amino acids long. Germline loops: CDR1 SGHNT, CDR2 YENEEA. The CDR3 is CASSSTGTGFYEQYF. Here the CDR3 DNA reads TGTGCCAGCAGCTCAACCGGGACAGGATTCTACGAACAGTACTTC.

The V gene is TRBV14, the J gene TRBJ2-5; D is undetermined. From germline, CDR1 is SGHDN and CDR2 FVKESK. This CDR3 has 11 amino acids. V dropped 1 base and J dropped 6 bases, with 3 bases sitting between them. The CDR3, as DNA: TGTGCCAGCAGCCAAGGGCAGACCCAGTACTTC. Encoded protein: CASSQGQTQYF.

This clone was seen only a few times. J is TRBJ1-2 and V is TRBV19, with a weak D call TRBD1 (6 bases). CDR1 is LNHDA and CDR2 is SQIVND in the germline V gene (reference sequence). Deletions cut 4 bases from V and 7 bases from J, with 16 bases between. This CDR3 contains 14 residues. The chain's CDR3 is CASSTSDRTGGYTF. The CDR3 nucleotides are TGTGCCAGTAGTACATCGGACAGAACGGGTGGCTACACCTTC.